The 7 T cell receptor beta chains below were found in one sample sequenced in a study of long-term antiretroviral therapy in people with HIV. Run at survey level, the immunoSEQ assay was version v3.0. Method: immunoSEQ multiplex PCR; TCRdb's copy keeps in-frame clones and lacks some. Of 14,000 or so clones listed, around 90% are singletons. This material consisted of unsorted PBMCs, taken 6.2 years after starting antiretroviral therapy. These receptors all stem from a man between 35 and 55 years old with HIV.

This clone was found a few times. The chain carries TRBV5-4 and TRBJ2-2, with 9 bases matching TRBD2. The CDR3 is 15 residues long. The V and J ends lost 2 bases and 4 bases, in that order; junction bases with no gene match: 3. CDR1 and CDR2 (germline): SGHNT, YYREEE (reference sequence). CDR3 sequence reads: CASSLGLAITGELFF. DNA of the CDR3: TGTGCCAGCAGCTTAGGACTAGCGATCACCGGGGAGCTGTTTTTT.

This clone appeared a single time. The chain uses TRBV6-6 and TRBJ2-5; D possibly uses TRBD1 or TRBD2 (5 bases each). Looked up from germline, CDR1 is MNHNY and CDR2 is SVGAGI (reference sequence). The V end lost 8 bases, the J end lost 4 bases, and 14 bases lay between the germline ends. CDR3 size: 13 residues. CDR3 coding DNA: TGTGCCAGCCAAACGGGGCACCCAGAGACCCAGTACTTC. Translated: CASQTGHPETQYF.

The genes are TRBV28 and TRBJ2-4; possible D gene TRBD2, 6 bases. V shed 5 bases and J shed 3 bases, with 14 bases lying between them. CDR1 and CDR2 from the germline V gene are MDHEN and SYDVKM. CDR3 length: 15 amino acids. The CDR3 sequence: CASSLRDLVKNIQYF. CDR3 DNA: TGTGCCAGCAGTCTCCGGGACTTGGTCAAAAACATTCAGTACTTC.

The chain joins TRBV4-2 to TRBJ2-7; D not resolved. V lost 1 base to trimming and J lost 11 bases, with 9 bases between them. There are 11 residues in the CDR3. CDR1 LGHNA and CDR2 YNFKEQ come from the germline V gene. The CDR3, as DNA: TGTGCCAGCAGCCAAGCTGGGCGTGAGTACTTC. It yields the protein CASSQAGREYF.

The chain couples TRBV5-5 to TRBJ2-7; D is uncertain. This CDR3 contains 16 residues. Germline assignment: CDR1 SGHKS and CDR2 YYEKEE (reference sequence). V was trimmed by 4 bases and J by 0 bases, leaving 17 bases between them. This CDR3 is CASSQDRRGSSYEQYF. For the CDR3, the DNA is TGTGCCAGCAGCCAAGATCGGCGAGGTAGCTCCTACGAGCAGTACTTC. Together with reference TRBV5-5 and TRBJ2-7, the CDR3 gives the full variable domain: DAGVTQSPTHLIKTRGQQVTLRCSPISGHKSVSWYQQVLGQGPQFIFQYYEKEERGRGNFPDRFSARQFPNYSSELNVNALLLGDSALYLCASSQDRRGSSYEQYFGPGTRLTVT.

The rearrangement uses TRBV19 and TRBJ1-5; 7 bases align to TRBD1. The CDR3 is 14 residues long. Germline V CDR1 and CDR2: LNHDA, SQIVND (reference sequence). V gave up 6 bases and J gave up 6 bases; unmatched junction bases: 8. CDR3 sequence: CASSRQGVGQPQHF. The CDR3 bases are TGTGCCAGTAGCCGACAGGGTGTAGGTCAGCCCCAGCATTTT.

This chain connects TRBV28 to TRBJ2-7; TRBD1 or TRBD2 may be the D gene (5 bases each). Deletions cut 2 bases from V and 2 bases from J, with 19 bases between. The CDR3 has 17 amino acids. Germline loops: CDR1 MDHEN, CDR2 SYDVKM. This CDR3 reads CASSLNSGRVNTYEQYF. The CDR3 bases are TGTGCCAGCAGTTTAAACTCGGGACGGGTTAATACCTACGAGCAGTACTTC.